The rows below give T cell receptor beta chains drawn from one sample of a study of cytomegalovirus exposure and HLA in healthy donors. Here immunoSEQ multiplex PCR was the method, and the copy in TCRdb shows in-frame clones only, minus some. The sample contains about 78,000 clones, about four fifths of which appear only once. Material for sequencing was PBMCs. Receptors were obtained from a man aged 50 to 60 in good health and CMV-seropositive. Both conserved end residues are part of each CDR3. The order of the fields is D gene, clone size, V gene, J gene, CDR3 DNA, CDR3 protein. D genes are given only for firm matches. Clone size is stated in some rows and not others, as once, few, many or a class when expanded.

-,few,TRBV4-3,TRBJ2-1,TGCGCCAGCAGACGGGCGGGGCCAGTGGGCAATGAGCAGTTCTTC,CASRRAGPVGNEQFF
-,few,TRBV18,TRBJ1-1,TGTGCCAGCTCACCACCGAGGGCCAGGGGCACTGAAGCTTTCTTT,CASSPPRARGTEAFF
TRBD2,-,TRBV9,TRBJ2-7,TGTGCCAGCAGCGGTCAGGAGCAGCGGGGCTACGAGCAGTACTTC,CASSGQEQRGYEQYF
-,-,TRBV6-5,TRBJ2-7,TGTGCCAGCAGTTACTCCAGGGCAGGGGTGAACGAGCAGTACTTC,CASSYSRAGVNEQYF
-,-,TRBV4-2,TRBJ1-4,TGTGCCAGCAGCCAAGACTTGGGCGTGAGAAAACTGTTTTTT,CASSQDLGVRKLFF
-,-,TRBV30,TRBJ1-6,TGTGCCTGGAGTAGTACAGGGATGAACAATTCACCCCTCCACTTT,CAWSSTGMNNSPLHF
TRBD2,-,TRBV4-1,TRBJ2-1,TGCGCCAGCAGCAAGGGACTAGTTTATAATGAGCAGTTCTTC,CASSKGLVYNEQFF
TRBD2,few,TRBV13,TRBJ2-3,TGTGCCAGCACGGCGGGAGAAAATACGCAGTATTTT,CASTAGENTQYF
TRBD2,few,TRBV6-4,TRBJ2-1,TGTGCCAGCAGCCGACTAGCGGGAGATTATGATGAGCAGTTCTTC,CASSRLAGDYDEQFF
TRBD2,-,TRBV6-1,TRBJ2-1,TGTGCCAGCAGTGAACAGGGAGGGTTCGAGAATGAGCAGTTCTTC,CASSEQGGFENEQFF
-,-,TRBV7-3,TRBJ2-1,TGTGCCAGCAGCCCGGGGGGCAACAATGAGCAGTTCTTC,CASSPGGNNEQFF
TRBD1,once,TRBV27,TRBJ1-1,TGTGCCAGCAGTCTAAGGACAGGGACGCGAATTATCGCTGAAGCTTTCTTT,CASSLRTGTRIIAEAFF
-,-,TRBV20-1,TRBJ1-2,TGCAGCGGGACACCTAACTATGGCTACACCTTC,CSGTPNYGYTF
-,-,TRBV7-6,TRBJ1-3,TGTGCCAGCAGCTTTCCTTTAGGAAACACCATATATTTT,CASSFPLGNTIYF
-,-,TRBV30,TRBJ2-7,TGTGCCTGGAGTCTCATGGGGGGAGGATTGCACGAGCAGTACTTC,CAWSLMGGGLHEQYF
TRBD2,-,TRBV18,TRBJ2-1,TGTGCCAGCTCACAAACTAGCGGGGAGTACAATGAGCAGTTCTTC,CASSQTSGEYNEQFF
-,-,TRBV15,TRBJ1-4,TGTGCCGCCAGCAGAAGAGACACTGCAACTAATGAAAAACTGTTTTTT,CAASRRDTATNEKLFF
TRBD1,-,TRBV30,TRBJ1-6,TGTGCCTGGAGTGCGGCCGGGACAGGGGGGAATTCACCCCTCCACTTT,CAWSAAGTGGNSPLHF
TRBD2,-,TRBV9,TRBJ2-5,TGTGCCAGCAGCCCTGGACTAGCGGGAGAAGAGACCCAGTACTTC,CASSPGLAGEETQYF
-,-,TRBV4-1,TRBJ1-1,TGCGCCAGCAGCCAAGGGGCATCCATGAACACTGAAGCTTTCTTT,CASSQGASMNTEAFF